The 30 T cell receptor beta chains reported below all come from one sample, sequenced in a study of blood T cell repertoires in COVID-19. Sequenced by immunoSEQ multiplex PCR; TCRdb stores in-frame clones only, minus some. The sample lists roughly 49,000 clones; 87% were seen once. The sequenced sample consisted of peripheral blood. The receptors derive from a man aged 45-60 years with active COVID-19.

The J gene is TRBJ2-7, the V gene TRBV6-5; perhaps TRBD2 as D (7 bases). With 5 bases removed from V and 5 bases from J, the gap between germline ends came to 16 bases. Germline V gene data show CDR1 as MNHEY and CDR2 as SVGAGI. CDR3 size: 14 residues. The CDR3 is CASSRGGPPNEQYF. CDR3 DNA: TGTGCCAGCAGTAGGGGGGGGCCTCCCAACGAGCAGTACTTC.

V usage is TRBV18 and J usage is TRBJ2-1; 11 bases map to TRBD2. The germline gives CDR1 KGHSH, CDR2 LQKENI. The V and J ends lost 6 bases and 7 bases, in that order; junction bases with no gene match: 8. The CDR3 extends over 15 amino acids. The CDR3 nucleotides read TGTGCCAGCTCGCCAACTAGCGGGAGAAATAATGAGCAGTTCTTC. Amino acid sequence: CASSPTSGRNNEQFF.

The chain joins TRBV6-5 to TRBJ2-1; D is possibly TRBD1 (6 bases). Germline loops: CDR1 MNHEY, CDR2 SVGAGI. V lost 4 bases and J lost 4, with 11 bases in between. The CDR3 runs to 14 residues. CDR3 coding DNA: TGTGCCAGCAGTTTCGCCCAGGGGTACAATGAGCAGTTCTTC. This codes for CASSFAQGYNEQFF.

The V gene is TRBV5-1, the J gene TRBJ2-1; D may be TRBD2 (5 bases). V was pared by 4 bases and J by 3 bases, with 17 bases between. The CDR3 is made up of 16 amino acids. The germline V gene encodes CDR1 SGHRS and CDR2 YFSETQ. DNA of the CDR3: TGCGCCAGCAGCCAGGCGGGCACTTGGGGCTACAATGAGCAGTTCTTC. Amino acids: CASSQAGTWGYNEQFF.

CDR3 in amino acids: CASSQDLGQGSEKLFF. In DNA form, the CDR3 reads TGTGCCAGCAGCCAAGATCTAGGACAGGGAAGTGAAAAACTGTTTTTT. The J gene is TRBJ1-4, the V gene TRBV3-1 (or the pseudogene TRBV3-2); 8 positions agree with TRBD1. Per germline, CDR1 LGHDT and CDR2 YNNKEL (reference sequence). This CDR3 contains 16 residues. With V trimmed by 0 bases and J by 7 bases, 7 bases remained unmatched.

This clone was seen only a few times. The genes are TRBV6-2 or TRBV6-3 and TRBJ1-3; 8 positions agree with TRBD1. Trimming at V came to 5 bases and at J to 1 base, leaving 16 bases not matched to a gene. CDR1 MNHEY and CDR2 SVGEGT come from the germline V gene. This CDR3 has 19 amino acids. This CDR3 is CASSPSTRDRMGSGNTIYF. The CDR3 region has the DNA TGTGCCAGCAGTCCCTCCACTCGGGACAGGATGGGATCTGGAAACACCATATATTTT.

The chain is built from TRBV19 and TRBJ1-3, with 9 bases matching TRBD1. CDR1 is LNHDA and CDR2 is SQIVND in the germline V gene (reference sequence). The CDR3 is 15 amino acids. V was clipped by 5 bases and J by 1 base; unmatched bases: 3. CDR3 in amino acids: CASSGQGWSGNTIYF. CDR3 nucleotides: TGTGCCAGTAGTGGACAGGGGTGGTCTGGAAACACCATATATTTT.

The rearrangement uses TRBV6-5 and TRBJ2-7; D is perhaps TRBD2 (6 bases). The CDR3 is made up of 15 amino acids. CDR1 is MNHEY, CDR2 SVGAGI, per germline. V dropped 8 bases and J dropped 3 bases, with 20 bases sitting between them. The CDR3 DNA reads TGTGCCAGCCATAACGGGTTAGCGGAATACTACGAGCAGTACTTC. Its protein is CASHNGLAEYYEQYF.

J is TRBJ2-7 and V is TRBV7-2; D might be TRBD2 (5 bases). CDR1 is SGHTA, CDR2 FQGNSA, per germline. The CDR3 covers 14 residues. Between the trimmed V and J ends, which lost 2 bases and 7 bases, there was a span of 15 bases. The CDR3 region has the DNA TGTGCCAGCAGCTTAAAGGTCAATCGAGGGGAGCAGTACTTC. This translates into CASSLKVNRGEQYF. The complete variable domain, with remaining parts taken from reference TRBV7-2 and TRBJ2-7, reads GAGVSQSPSNKVTEKGKDVELRCDPISGHTALYWYRQSLGQGLEFLIYFQGNSAPDKSGLPSDRFSAERTGGSVSTLTIQRTQQEDSAVYLCASSLKVNRGEQYFGPGTRLTVT.

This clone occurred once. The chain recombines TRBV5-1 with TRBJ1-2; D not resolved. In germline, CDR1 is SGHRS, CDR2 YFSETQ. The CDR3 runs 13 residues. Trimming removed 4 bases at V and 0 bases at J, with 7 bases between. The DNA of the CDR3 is TGCGCCAGCAGCCGGGAAGCTAACTATGGCTACACCTTC. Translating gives CASSREANYGYTF.

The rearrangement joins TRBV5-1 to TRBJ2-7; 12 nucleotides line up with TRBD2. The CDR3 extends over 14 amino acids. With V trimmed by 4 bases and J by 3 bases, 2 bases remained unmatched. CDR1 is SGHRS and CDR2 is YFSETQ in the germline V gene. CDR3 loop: CASSLAGGDYEQYF. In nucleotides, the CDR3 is TGCGCCAGCAGCCTAGCGGGGGGGGACTACGAGCAGTACTTC.

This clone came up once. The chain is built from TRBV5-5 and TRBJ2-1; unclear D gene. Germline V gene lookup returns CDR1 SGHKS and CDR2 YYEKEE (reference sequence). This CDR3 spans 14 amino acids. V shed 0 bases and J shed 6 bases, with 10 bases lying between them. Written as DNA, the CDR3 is TGTGCCAGCAGCTTGGTGGCCCTTGGCAATGAGCAGTTCTTC. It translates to CASSLVALGNEQFF.

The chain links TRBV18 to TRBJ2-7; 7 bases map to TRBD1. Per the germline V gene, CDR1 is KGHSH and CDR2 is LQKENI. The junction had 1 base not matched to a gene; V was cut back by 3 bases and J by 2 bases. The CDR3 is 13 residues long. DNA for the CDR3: TGTGCCAGCTCACCGGGGACAGCCTACGAGCAGTACTTC. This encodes CASSPGTAYEQYF.

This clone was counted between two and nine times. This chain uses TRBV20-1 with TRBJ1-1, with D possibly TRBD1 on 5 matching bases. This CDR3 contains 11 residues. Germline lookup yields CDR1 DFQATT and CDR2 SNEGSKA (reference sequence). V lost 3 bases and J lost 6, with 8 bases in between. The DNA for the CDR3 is TGCAGTGCTAGGGGGCTGCCTGAAGCTTTCTTT. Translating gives CSARGLPEAFF.

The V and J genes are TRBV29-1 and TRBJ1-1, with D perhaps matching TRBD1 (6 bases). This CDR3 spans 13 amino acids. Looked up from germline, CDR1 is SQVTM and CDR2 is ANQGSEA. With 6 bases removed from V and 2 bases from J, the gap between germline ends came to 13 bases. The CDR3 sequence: CSVQQGTNTEAFF. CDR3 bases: TGCAGCGTCCAACAGGGAACTAACACTGAAGCTTTCTTT.

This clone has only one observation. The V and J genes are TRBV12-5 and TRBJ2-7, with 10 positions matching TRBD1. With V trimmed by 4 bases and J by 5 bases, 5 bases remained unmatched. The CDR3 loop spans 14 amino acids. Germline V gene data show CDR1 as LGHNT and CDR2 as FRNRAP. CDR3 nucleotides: TGTGCTAGTGGTTACGGACAGGGGGATCACGAGCAGTACTTC. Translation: CASGYGQGDHEQYF.

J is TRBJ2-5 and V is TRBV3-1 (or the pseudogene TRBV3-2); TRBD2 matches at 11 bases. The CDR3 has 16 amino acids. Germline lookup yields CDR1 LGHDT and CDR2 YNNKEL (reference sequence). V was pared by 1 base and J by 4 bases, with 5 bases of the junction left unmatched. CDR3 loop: CASSQGFSGGAETQYF. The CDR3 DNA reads TGTGCCAGCAGCCAAGGGTTTAGCGGGGGGGCAGAGACCCAGTACTTC.

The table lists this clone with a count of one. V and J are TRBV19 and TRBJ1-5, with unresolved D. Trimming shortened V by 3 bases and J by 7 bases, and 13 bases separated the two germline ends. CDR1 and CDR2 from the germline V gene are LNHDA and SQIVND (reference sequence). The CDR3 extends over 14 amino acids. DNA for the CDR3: TGTGCCAGTAGTATCGACGGGTTTAGCCAGCCCCAGCATTTT. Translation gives CASSIDGFSQPQHF.

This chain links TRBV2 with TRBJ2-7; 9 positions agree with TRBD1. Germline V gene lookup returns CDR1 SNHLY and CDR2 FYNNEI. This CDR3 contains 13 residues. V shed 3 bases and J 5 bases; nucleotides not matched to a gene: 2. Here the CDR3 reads CASSDRTGDEQYF. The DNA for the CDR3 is TGTGCCAGCAGTGATAGGACAGGGGACGAGCAGTACTTC.

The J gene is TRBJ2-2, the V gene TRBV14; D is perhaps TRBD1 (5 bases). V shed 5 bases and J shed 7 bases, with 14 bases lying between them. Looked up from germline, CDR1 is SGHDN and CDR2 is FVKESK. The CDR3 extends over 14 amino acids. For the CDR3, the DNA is TGTGCCAGCAGCTCGATACAGGCTGTCGGGGAGCTGTTTTTT. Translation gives CASSSIQAVGELFF.

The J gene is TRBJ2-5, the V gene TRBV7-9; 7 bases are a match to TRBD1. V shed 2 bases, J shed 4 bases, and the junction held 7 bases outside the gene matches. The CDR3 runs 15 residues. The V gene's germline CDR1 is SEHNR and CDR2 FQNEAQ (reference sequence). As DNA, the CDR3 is TGTGCCAGCAGCTTAAGGCCAGGGGGAATAGAGACCCAGTACTTC. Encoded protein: CASSLRPGGIETQYF.

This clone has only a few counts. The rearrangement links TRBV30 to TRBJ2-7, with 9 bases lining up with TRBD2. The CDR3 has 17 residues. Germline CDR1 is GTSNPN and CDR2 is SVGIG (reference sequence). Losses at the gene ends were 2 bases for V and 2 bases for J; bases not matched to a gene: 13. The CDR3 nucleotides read TGTGCCTGGAGTCCACCCCCCAGACTAGCGGCTACCTACGAGCAGTACTTC. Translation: CAWSPPPRLAATYEQYF.

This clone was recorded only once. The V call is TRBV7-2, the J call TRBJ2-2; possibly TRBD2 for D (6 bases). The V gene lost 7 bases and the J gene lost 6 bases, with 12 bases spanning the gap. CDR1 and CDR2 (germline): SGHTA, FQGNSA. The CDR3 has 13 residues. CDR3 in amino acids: CASIEGLAGELFF. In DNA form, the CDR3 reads TGTGCCAGCATCGAGGGACTCGCCGGGGAGCTGTTTTTT.

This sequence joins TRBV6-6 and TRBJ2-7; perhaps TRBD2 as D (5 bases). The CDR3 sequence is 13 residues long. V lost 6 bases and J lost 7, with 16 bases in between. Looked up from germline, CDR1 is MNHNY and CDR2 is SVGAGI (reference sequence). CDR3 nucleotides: TGTGCCAGCAGGGATACTAGGTTAGGGGAGCAGTACTTC. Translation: CASRDTRLGEQYF.

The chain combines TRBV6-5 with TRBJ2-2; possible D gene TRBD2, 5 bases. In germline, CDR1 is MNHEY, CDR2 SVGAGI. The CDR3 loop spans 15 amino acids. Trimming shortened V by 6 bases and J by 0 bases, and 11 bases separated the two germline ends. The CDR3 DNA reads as TGTGCCAGCAGACTCGGACTCTCGAACACCGGGGAGCTGTTTTTT. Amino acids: CASRLGLSNTGELFF.

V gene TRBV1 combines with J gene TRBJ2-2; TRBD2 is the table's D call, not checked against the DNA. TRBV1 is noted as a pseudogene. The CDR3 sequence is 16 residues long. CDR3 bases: TGCACCAGCAGCCAAAAGGGACTAGGGAGGCCCGGGGAGCTGTTTTTT. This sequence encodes CTSSQKGLGRPGELFF.

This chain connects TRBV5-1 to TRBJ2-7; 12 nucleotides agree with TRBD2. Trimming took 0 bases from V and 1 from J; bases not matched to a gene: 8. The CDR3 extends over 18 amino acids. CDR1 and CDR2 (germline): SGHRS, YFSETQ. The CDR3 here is CASSLVASGRAMSYEQYF. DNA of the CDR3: TGCGCCAGCAGCTTGGTGGCTAGCGGGAGGGCCATGTCCTACGAGCAGTACTTC. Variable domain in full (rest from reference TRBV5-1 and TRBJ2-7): KAGVTQTPRYLIKTRGQQVTLSCSPISGHRSVSWYQQTPGQGLQFLFEYFSETQRNKGNFPGRFSGRQFSNSRSEMNVSTLELGDSALYLCASSLVASGRAMSYEQYFGPGTRLTVT.

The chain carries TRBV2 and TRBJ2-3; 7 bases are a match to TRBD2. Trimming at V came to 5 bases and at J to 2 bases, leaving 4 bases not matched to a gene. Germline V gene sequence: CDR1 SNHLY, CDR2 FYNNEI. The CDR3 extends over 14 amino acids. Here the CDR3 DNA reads TGTGCCAGCAGTCCGGGGGGTTCCACAGATACGCAGTATTTT. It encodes CASSPGGSTDTQYF.

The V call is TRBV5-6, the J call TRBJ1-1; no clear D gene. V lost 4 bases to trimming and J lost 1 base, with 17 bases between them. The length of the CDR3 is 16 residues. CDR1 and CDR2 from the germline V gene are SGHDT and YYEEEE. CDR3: CASSPTPGRRNTEAFF. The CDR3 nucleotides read TGTGCCAGCAGCCCAACACCTGGGAGGAGGAACACTGAAGCTTTCTTT.

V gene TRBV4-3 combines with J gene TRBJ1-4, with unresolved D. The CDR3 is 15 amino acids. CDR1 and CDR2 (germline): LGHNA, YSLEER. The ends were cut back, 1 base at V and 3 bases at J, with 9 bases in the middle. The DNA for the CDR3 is TGCGCCAGCAGCCAAGCCACTCATCCTAATGAAAAACTGTTTTTT. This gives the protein CASSQATHPNEKLFF.